The sequence of this T cell receptor (beta chain) was determined in a study of cytomegalovirus exposure and HLA in healthy donors. Whole-study context: The 90 to 150 validation repertoires, a later analysis reported, used the same platform as the approximately 730 repertoires from the first cohort.

Germline lookup yields CDR1 MNHEY and CDR2 SMNVEV (reference sequence). CDR3 length: 16 amino acids. The V end lost 8 bases, the J end lost 0 bases, and 20 bases lay between the germline ends. Of note for this clone: Its antigen is not identified.

Whole-study findings and limits: The classifier reportedly diagnosed cytomegalovirus status with high specificity and sensitivity. A list of roughly 160 TCR beta chains associated with cytomegalovirus was given. Rarity held for most TCR sequences, but there were some public TCRs that occurred in many donors.

TCRdb's copy holds only in-frame clones and misses some; the assay was immunoSEQ multiplex PCR. The sample has about 75,000 clones; around four fifths are singletons. The specimen sequenced was PBMCs. J is TRBJ2-7 and V is TRBV27, with D unresolved. The TCR comes from a man aged 25 to 45 in good health and CMV-seronegative. In DNA form, the CDR3 reads TGTGCCAGCTCTATAACACCCGCGGTGAGCTCCTACGAGCAGTACTTC. It codes for CASSITPAVSSYEQYF.